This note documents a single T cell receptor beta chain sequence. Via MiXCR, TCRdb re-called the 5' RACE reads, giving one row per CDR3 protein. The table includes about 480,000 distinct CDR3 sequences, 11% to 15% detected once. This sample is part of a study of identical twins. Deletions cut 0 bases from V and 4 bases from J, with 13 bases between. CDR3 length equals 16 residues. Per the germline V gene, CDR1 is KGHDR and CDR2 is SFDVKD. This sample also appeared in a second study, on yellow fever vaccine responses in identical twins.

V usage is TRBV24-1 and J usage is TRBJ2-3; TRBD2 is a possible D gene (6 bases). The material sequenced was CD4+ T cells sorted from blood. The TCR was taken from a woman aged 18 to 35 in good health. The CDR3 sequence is CATSDLSEGVADTQYF. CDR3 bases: TGTGCCACCAGTGATTTGTCGGAGGGAGTCGCAGATACGCAGTATTTT.